This note documents a single T cell receptor (beta chain) sequence. This clone's antigen is unknown. No per-base quality is available; no much larger clone lies one base away. Libraries came from 5' RACE. Instrument on record: Illumina HiSeq 2500. A second 7 to 11 cycle PCR used a sample-barcoded 5' primer and a J-beta primer mix. A unique molecular identifier was introduced onto each TCR beta cDNA molecule by a template-switch 5' adaptor carrying 12 random nucleotides. At least 3 million CDR3-containing paired-end reads were obtained from each sample. First-strand cDNA was synthesized from all RNA with the Mint cDNA synthesis kit, primed by a TRBC-specific oligonucleotide. All cDNA was treated with uracil-DNA glycosylase and then went through a first 18-cycle PCR with the universal primers M1SS and BC2_uni_R. The original pipeline was this. For normalization, 1 million high-quality reads were randomly selected from each sample, with every read carrying a distinct molecular identifier. Reads with shared molecular identifiers were discarded instead of being binned into consensus sequences. MiTCR, run with a Q25 quality threshold and the strictest error-elimination algorithm, handled CDR3 identification, clonotype clustering and error correction. A nonparametric unseen species model with Euler transformation was used to estimate lower-bound total TCR beta diversity. TCRdb ran its own pipeline on the public reads, namely fastp trimming at Q25 and MiXCR clone calling, and kept in-frame beta chains. Each CDR3 protein appears once, grouped with its most common genes and DNA. These V and J calls derive from TCRdb rather than the authors' analysis. The sample has over a million distinct CDR3 sequences on record, 40% to 45% of them singletons. Clones ranked in the top ten supply approximately 17% of the sample.

The sample is drawn from a study of blood T cells in healthy people across ages (dated by TCRdb to about 2015). With regard to the full study: Template switching captured roughly one uniquely barcoded TCR beta cDNA molecule per two T cells in model experiments. The study measured age-related changes in TCR beta repertoire diversity using deep sequencing normalized with unique cDNA molecular identifiers. The donors were split into four age groups: young (average approximately 16 years), middle-aged (more than 35), aged (roughly 60) and long-lived (approximately 80). To avoid experimental bias, donors of different ages were spread randomly across the sequencing lanes. Two additional independent replicas of 1 million unique cDNA reads from the same blood draw were analyzed for two donors (one aged 18 to 30 and one aged 80 or older).

Systemically healthy Caucasian individuals from Russia, 35 to 40 in total and aged 6 to 90 years, were included as donors. Each donor gave ten milliliters of peripheral blood, collected into EDTA-treated Vacutainer tubes. Ficoll-Paque density-gradient centrifugation was used to isolate PBMCs, with at least 6.5 million per sample. Trizol reagent was used to extract total RNA from PBMCs, with at least 5.5 micrograms per sample. For every donor, an aliquot of PBMCs went through flow cytometry to measure the percentages of naive CD45RAhigh/CD27high T cells. V and J lose 1 base and 6 bases, and a span of 10 bases separates them. The CDR3, cysteine through phenylalanine, is 13 amino acids long. Only the CDR3 DNA stays, 39 bases, in frame from base 1. CDR1 and CDR2 were assigned from the germline V gene (reference sequence) as LGHDT and YNNKEL. Results the study describes overall, beyond this receptor: Estimates of total diversity based on one million sequenced T cells were considered lower bounds and underestimates. A strong correlation was found between observed TCR beta diversity and the percentage of naive T cells measured by flow cytometry. Bulk unsorted PBMC profiling prevented conclusive comparison of naive and antigen-experienced compartments. Donor CMV infection status was unknown, potentially confounding age-related changes in expanded clonotypes. Compared with the aged group, more naive CD4+ T cells, fewer expanded clones and increased TCR diversity were shown by the long-lived group, suggesting age selection. Observed TCR beta diversity per million T cells fell roughly linearly with age, and a significant reduction was already apparent by age about 36.

The sequence was obtained from a woman in her fifties or sixties in good health. Sequencing used blood. The rearranged chain carries TRBV3-1 and TRBJ2-7; TRBD2 might be the D gene, on 5 matching bases. The DNA sequence reads TGTGCCAGCAGCCAAGCCCCGGGGAGCGAGCAGTACTTC. It codes for CASSQAPGSEQYF.